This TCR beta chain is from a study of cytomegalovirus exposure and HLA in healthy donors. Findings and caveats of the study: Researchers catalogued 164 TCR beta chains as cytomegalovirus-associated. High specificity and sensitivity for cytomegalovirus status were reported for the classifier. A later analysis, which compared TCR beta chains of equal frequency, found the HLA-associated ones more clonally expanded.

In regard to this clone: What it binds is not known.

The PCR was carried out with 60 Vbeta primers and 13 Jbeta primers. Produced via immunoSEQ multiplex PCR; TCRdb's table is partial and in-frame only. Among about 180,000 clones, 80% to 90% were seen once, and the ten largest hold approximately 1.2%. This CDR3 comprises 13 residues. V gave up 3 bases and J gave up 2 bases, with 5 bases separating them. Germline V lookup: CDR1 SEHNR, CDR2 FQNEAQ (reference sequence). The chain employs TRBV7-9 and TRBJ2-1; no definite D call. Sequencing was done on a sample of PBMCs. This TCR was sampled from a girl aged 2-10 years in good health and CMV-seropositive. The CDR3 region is CASSFAAYNEQFF. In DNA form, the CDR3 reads TGTGCCAGCAGCTTCGCGGCCTACAATGAGCAGTTCTTC. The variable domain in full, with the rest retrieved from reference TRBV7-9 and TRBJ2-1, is DTGVSQNPRHKITKRGQNVTFRCDPISEHNRLYWYRQTLGQGPEFLTYFQNEAQLEKSRLLSDRFSAERPKGSFSTLEIQRTEQGDSAMYLCASSFAAYNEQFFGPGTRLTVL.